This TCR beta chain was identified during a study of vaccination effects on CD4 cells after COVID-19. Turning to the study itself: Everyone in the study got two shots of either the BNT162b2 or mRNA-1273 vaccine. Pre-vaccine samples were drawn 16 days and one week before the first dose. Whole-study findings and limits: Vaccine- and infection-induced clones showed marked clonal contraction late following vaccination.

Before sequencing took place, the ViraFEST assay used viral peptide pools to expand antigen-specific CD4+ T cells. Scientists isolated CD4+ T cells after an approximately 10-day culture period ended. PCR-confirmed SARS-CoV-2 infection occurred in the person between March and December 2020. The culture medium for 2 million or so PBMC per well included around 10 IU/ml IL-2 and around 9.8 ug/ml peptides. About this clone itself: What it recognizes is unknown.

The method was immunoSEQ multiplex PCR; TCRdb's version includes in-frame clones alone and lacks a portion of them. Of around 49,000 clones in the sample, about 68% were seen once. Sequenced material: CD4+ T cells from PBMCs cultured with a peptide pool, taken before COVID-19 vaccination. The TCR was taken from a human donor who had a prior SARS-CoV-2 infection.

The CDR3 bases are TGTGCCAGCAGCTTGAGTGGGACAGGGCGCGGGGGCTACACCTTC. It encodes CASSLSGTGRGGYTF. The V call is TRBV5-5, the J call TRBJ1-2, with TRBD1 matching over 9 bases. CDR1 is SGHKS, CDR2 YYEKEE, per germline (reference sequence). CDR3 size: 15 residues. With 1 base clipped from V and 8 bases from J, the junction kept 9 bases outside the gene matches.